The present T cell receptor (beta chain) was sequenced within a study of blood T cell repertoires in COVID-19. This CDR3 is built from 17 residues. Trimming left V 7 bases short and J 6 bases short, with 24 bases between. The germline V gene has CDR1 LNHDA and CDR2 SQIVND (reference sequence). This clone was picked up a small number of times. Cohort assignment relied on participant-reported clinical history. The repertoire was sequenced with immunoSEQ multiplex PCR; TCRdb's copy has only in-frame clones and lacks some. This sample yields fewer than 350,000 clones, of which roughly 85% are seen a single time; about 6.1% belongs to the top ten.

The sequenced material came from PBMCs or T cells enriched from blood (not recorded which). This clonotype originated in a woman between 40 and 50 years old who had recovered from COVID-19. The rearrangement links TRBV19 to TRBJ2-2; perhaps TRBD2 as D (6 bases). DNA for the CDR3: TGTGCCAGTACCGATACGGGACTGATTCTTTCCGCCGGGGAGCTGTTTTTT. Its protein is CASTDTGLILSAGELFF.